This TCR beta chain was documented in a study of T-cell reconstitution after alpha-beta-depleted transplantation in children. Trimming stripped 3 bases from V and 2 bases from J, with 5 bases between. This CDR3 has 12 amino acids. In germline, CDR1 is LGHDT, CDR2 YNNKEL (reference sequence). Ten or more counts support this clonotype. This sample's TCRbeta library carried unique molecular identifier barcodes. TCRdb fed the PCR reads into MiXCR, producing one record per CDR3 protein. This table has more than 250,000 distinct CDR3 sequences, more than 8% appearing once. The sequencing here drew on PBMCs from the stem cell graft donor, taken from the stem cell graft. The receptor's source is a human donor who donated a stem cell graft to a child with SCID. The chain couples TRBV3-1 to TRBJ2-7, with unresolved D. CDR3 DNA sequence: TGTGCCAGCAGCCATACCGCCTACGAGCAGTACTTC. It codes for CASSHTAYEQYF.